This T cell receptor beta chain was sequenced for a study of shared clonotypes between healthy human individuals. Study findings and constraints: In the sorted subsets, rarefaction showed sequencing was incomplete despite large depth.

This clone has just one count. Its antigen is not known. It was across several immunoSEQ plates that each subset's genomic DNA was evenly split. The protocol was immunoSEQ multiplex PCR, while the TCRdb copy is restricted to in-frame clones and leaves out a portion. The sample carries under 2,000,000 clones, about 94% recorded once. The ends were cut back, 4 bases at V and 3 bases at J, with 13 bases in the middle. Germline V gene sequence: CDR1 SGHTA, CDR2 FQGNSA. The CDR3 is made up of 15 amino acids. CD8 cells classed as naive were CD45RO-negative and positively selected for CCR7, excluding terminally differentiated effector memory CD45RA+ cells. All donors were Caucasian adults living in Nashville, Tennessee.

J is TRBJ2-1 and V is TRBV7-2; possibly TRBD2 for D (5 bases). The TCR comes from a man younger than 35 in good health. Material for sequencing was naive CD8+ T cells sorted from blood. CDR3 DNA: TGTGCCAGCAGCTCCGCCGCGACTAACTACAATGAGCAGTTCTTC. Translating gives CASSSAATNYNEQFF.